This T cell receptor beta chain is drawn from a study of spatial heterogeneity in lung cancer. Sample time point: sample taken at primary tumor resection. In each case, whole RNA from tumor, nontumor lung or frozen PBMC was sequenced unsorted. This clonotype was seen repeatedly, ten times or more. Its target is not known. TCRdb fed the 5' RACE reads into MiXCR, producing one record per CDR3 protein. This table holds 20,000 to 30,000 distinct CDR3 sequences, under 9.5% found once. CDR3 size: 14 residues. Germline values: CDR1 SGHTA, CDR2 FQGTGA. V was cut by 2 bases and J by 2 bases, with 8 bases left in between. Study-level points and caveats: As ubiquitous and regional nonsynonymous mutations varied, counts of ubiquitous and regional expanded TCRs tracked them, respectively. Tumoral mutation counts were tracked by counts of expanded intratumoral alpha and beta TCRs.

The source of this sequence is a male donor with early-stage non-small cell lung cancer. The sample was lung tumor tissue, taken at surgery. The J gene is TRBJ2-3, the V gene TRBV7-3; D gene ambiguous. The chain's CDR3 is CASSLRRSTDTQYF. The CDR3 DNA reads TGTGCCAGCAGCTTACGGAGATCCACAGATACGCAGTATTTT.